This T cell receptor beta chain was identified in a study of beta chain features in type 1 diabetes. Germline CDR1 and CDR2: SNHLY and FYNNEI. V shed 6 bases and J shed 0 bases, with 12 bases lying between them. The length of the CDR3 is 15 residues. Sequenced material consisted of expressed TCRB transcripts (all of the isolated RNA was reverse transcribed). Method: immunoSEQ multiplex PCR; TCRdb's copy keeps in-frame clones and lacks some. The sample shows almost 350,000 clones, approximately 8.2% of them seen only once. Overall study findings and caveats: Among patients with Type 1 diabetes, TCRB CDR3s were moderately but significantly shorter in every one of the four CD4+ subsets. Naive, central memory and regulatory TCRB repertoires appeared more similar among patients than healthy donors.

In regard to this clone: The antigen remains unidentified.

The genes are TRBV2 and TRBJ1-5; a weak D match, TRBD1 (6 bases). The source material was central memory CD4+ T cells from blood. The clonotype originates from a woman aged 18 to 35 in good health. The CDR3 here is CASRQQGYSNQPQHF. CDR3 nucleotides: TGTGCCAGCAGACAACAGGGCTATAGCAATCAGCCCCAGCATTTT.